These T cell receptor beta chains were read from a single sample in a study of shared clonotypes between healthy human individuals. Sequencing was performed with immunoSEQ multiplex PCR; in TCRdb, only in-frame clones are kept and a portion is missing. The sample carries approximately 2.4 million clones, nearly 97% recorded once. Sequencing was done on a sample of naive CD4+ T cells sorted from blood. The receptors originated from a man aged 18-30 years in good health. The CDR3 runs from the conserved cysteine through the conserved F or W.

J: TRBJ1-4
V: TRBV6-1
CDR3: CASSERRGEKLFF

J: TRBJ1-2
V: TRBV18
CDR3: CASSPPSQRHYGYTF

J: TRBJ2-6
V: TRBV7-9
CDR3: CASRWAPGGDNSGANVLTF

J: TRBJ1-1
V: TRBV5-6
CDR3: CASSSDIDTEAFF

J: TRBJ1-1
V: TRBV14
CDR3: CASSLGSEAFF

J: TRBJ2-1
V: TRBV6-1
CDR3: CASSIAGTYNEQFF

J: TRBJ2-7
V: TRBV9
CDR3: CASSVGASGRFYEQYF

J: TRBJ1-1
V: TRBV14
CDR3: CASSPDSDHTEAFF

J: TRBJ2-5
V: TRBV13
CDR3: CASSLRSGGREARAQYF

J: TRBJ2-3
V: TRBV14
CDR3: CASSQDLTTRGDTQYF

J: TRBJ1-5
V: TRBV5-8
CDR3: CASSWESSGVGNQPQHF

J: TRBJ2-7
V: TRBV7-2
CDR3: CASSLGYGQYF

J: TRBJ2-2
V: TRBV4-1
CDR3: CASSPWSGQGGSGELFF

J: TRBJ1-5
V: TRBV10-3
CDR3: CAIRANSNQPQHF

J: TRBJ2-3
V: TRBV5-1
CDR3: CASSSRLAGDTDTQYF

J: TRBJ2-7
V: TRBV27
CDR3: CATKFLRGTSYEQYF